The 31 T cell receptor beta chains below were found in one sample sequenced in a study of blood T cell repertoires in COVID-19 (dated by TCRdb to 2020 to 2022). Library generation was performed with the immunoSEQ multiplex PCR assay. The clones in this table, taken by TCRdb from immuneACCESS, are in-frame only. Not every clone is retained; where verified, under half of the shortfall comes from an unresolved V gene, and the cause of the rest is unknown. The sample has around 140,000 clones on record, 75% to 90% of them singletons. The top ten clones comprise more than 9% of the sample. Material for sequencing was peripheral blood. Receptors originate from a man between 60 and 70 years old with active or convalescent COVID-19.

The CDR3 reads CATGRLDGDTGELFF. The CDR3 DNA reads as TGTGCCACAGGGAGGTTGGACGGGGACACCGGGGAGCTGTTTTTT. The genes are TRBV24-1 and TRBJ2-2, with D perhaps matching TRBD2 (6 bases). Between the trimmed V and J ends, which lost 10 bases and 3 bases, there was a span of 17 bases. Per the germline V gene, CDR1 is KGHDR and CDR2 is SFDVKD. There are 15 residues in the CDR3.

The rearrangement links TRBV7-9 to TRBJ2-7; a weak D match, TRBD2 (6 bases). This CDR3 comprises 12 residues. Between the trimmed V and J ends, which lost 4 bases and 4 bases, there was a span of 8 bases. Germline CDR1 is SEHNR and CDR2 is FQNEAQ (reference sequence). The CDR3 nucleotides read TGTGCCAGCAGCTGGGACTTTTACGAGCAGTACTTC. Translation: CASSWDFYEQYF. Drawing the rest from reference TRBV7-9 and TRBJ2-7, the complete variable domain is DTGVSQNPRHKITKRGQNVTFRCDPISEHNRLYWYRQTLGQGPEFLTYFQNEAQLEKSRLLSDRFSAERPKGSFSTLEIQRTEQGDSAMYLCASSWDFYEQYFGPGTRLTVT.

The chain links TRBV11-2 to TRBJ2-7, with a possible D match to TRBD2 (5 bases). V shed 3 bases and J shed 2 bases, with 11 bases lying between them. The CDR3 has 14 amino acids. Germline CDR1 and CDR2: SGHAT and FQNNGV. As DNA, the CDR3 is TGTGCCAGCAGCTTGTCTAGCTATGCCTACGAGCAGTACTTC. Its translation: CASSLSSYAYEQYF.

The chain is built from TRBV4-2 and TRBJ1-3; 8 bases fit TRBD1. The V gene end was trimmed by 0 bases and the J gene end by 3 bases; junction bases not matched to a gene: 4. The CDR3 consists of 16 residues. Germline V gene lookup returns CDR1 LGHNA and CDR2 YNFKEQ. CDR3 coding DNA: TGTGCCAGCAGCCAAGATTGGACAGGGATTGGAAACACCATATATTTT. It specifies CASSQDWTGIGNTIYF.

V gene TRBV6-5 combines with J gene TRBJ1-1; no reliable D call. Deletions cut 6 bases from V and 6 bases from J, with 8 bases between. The CDR3 is 11 residues long. The germline gives CDR1 MNHEY, CDR2 SVGAGI. Here the CDR3 reads CASSRSAEAFF. The CDR3 DNA is TGTGCCAGCAGCAGATCAGCTGAAGCTTTCTTT.

The rearrangement uses TRBV18 and TRBJ2-3, with D hard to call. The V end lost 0 bases, the J end lost 7 bases, and 11 bases lay between the germline ends. CDR3 length: 14 amino acids. Germline V CDR1 and CDR2: KGHSH, LQKENI. DNA for the CDR3: TGTGCCAGCTCACCACCAGTTATGACTTATACGCAGTATTTT. Translating it yields CASSPPVMTYTQYF.

The chain has TRBV19 and TRBJ1-2; weak D call: TRBD1 (6 bases). Looked up from germline, CDR1 is LNHDA and CDR2 is SQIVND (reference sequence). Trimming took 7 bases from V and 6 from J, leaving 21 bases between them. The CDR3 sequence is 15 residues long. CDR3: CASNGWTAPMDGYTF. The CDR3 region has the DNA TGTGCCAGTAACGGATGGACAGCTCCAATGGATGGCTACACCTTC.

This chain links TRBV28 with TRBJ1-6, with no clear D. Between the trimmed V and J ends, which lost 6 bases and 8 bases, there was a span of 17 bases. The CDR3 loop spans 15 amino acids. Germline CDR1 reads MDHEN; CDR2 reads SYDVKM. The CDR3 spells CASSPERRVYSPLHF. CDR3 sequence (DNA): TGTGCCAGCAGCCCAGAGAGGAGGGTTTATTCACCCCTCCACTTT.

The rearrangement uses TRBV9 and TRBJ2-3; the match to TRBD2 covers 10 bases. V lost 4 bases and J lost 5; bases outside the gene matches: 4. The CDR3 loop spans 14 amino acids. Germline V gene lookup returns CDR1 SGDLS and CDR2 YYNGEE. This CDR3 is CASSPLAGRDTQYF. The CDR3 DNA is TGTGCCAGCAGCCCACTAGCGGGAAGAGATACGCAGTATTTT.

The chain is built from TRBV6-1 and TRBJ2-7; 9 bases line up with TRBD1. Losses at the gene ends were 3 bases for V and 2 bases for J; bases not matched to a gene: 8. Germline V gene lookup returns CDR1 MNHNS and CDR2 SASEGT. The CDR3 loop spans 16 amino acids. The DNA for the CDR3 is TGTGCCAGCAGTGAGGTGGTTGGACAGGGGCCCTACGAGCAGTACTTC. The encoded protein is CASSEVVGQGPYEQYF.

This clone was seen a single time. V and J are TRBV3-1 (or the pseudogene TRBV3-2) and TRBJ1-1, with 8 bases fitting TRBD1. The CDR3 has 15 residues. In germline, CDR1 is LGHDT, CDR2 YNNKEL (reference sequence). Trimming removed 4 bases from V and 4 bases from J; junction bases left unmatched: 8. This chain's CDR3 is CASSPQTGVGTEAFF. The CDR3 DNA reads as TGTGCCAGCAGCCCCCAGACAGGGGTTGGCACTGAAGCTTTCTTT.

V is TRBV5-6 and J is TRBJ2-7; a possible D gene is TRBD1 (6 bases). V was clipped by 3 bases and J by 7 bases, with 17 bases between them. Germline-derived CDR1 and CDR2 are SGHDT and YYEEEE. The CDR3 is 14 residues long. The CDR3, as DNA: TGTGCCAGCAGCTCCTCAAGGACAGCGAGGGAGCAGTACTTC. Translation: CASSSSRTAREQYF.

Written as DNA, the CDR3 is TGTGCCAGCAGCTTATGGGGCAACACTGAAGCTTTCTTT. Its protein is CASSLWGNTEAFF. The chain is built from TRBV7-2 and TRBJ1-1; possible D gene TRBD1, 5 bases. CDR3 length equals 13 residues. Per the germline V gene, CDR1 is SGHTA and CDR2 is FQGNSA. V lost 2 bases and J lost 2, with 6 bases in between.

The chain couples TRBV28 to TRBJ1-6, with 7 bases fitting TRBD1. V shed 6 bases, J shed 4 bases, and the junction held 6 bases outside the gene matches. CDR3 length: 15 residues. The germline V gene has CDR1 MDHEN and CDR2 SYDVKM. CDR3 sequence: CASSSRGQYNSPLHF. CDR3 nucleotides: TGTGCCAGCAGCTCTAGGGGACAGTATAATTCACCCCTCCACTTT.

The chain uses TRBV5-5 and TRBJ2-3; possible D gene TRBD2, 7 bases. Trimming removed 4 bases at V and 6 bases at J, with 27 bases between. The V gene's germline CDR1 is SGHKS and CDR2 YYEKEE (reference sequence). The CDR3 runs 18 residues. The CDR3: CASSTIPFGGASKDTQYF. The CDR3 DNA sequence: TGTGCCAGCAGCACCATCCCGTTTGGGGGGGCTAGTAAGGATACGCAGTATTTT.

This chain links TRBV4-1 with TRBJ2-1, with D unresolved. The CDR3 totals 13 residues. Trimming pared 0 bases from V and 8 bases from J, leaving 8 bases between. The germline gives CDR1 MGHRA, CDR2 YSYEKL. The CDR3 sequence is CASSQERGDEQFF. CDR3 DNA sequence: TGCGCCAGCAGCCAAGAGAGAGGTGATGAGCAGTTCTTC.

The chain employs TRBV6-5 and TRBJ1-2; 8 bases line up with TRBD1. This CDR3 has 12 amino acids. Looked up from germline, CDR1 is MNHEY and CDR2 is SVGAGI. After removal of 4 bases from V and 8 bases from J, the junction contained 3 bases not matched to a gene. The CDR3 loop reads CASSWTGYGYTF. Here the CDR3 DNA reads TGTGCCAGCAGTTGGACAGGGTACGGCTACACCTTC.

The chain employs TRBV27 and TRBJ2-1, with TRBD2 matching 13 bases. Germline trimming cut 5 bases from V and 9 bases from J; bases unmatched to any gene: 7. The CDR3 runs to 15 residues. The germline V gene has CDR1 MNHEY and CDR2 SMNVEV (reference sequence). CDR3 DNA sequence: TGTGCCAGCAGTCTGGGACTAGCGGGACGGGGTGAGCAGTTCTTC. It is translated as CASSLGLAGRGEQFF.

This clone was detected only a few times. This sequence joins TRBV5-5 and TRBJ2-2, with 7 bases aligning to TRBD2. Looked up from germline, CDR1 is SGHKS and CDR2 is YYEKEE (reference sequence). The CDR3 runs to 16 residues. Trimming removed 5 bases from V and 4 bases from J; junction bases left unmatched: 11. The CDR3: CASSYLGRESTGELFF. The CDR3 DNA sequence: TGTGCCAGCAGTTACTTGGGGAGGGAAAGCACCGGGGAGCTGTTTTTT.

This sequence joins TRBV3-1 (or the pseudogene TRBV3-2) and TRBJ2-5; tentative D call: TRBD2 (6 bases). Trimming removed 2 bases from V and 0 bases from J, with 16 bases in between. Germline CDR1 is LGHDT and CDR2 is YNNKEL (reference sequence). This CDR3 spans 17 amino acids. The CDR3 DNA reads TGTGCCAGCAGCCAAAAACCTTCTCGACTAGACCAAGAGACCCAGTACTTC. It yields the protein CASSQKPSRLDQETQYF.

This clone was counted a single time. The chain recombines TRBV28 with TRBJ1-1; D possibly corresponds to TRBD1 (5 bases). CDR1 and CDR2 from the germline V gene are MDHEN and SYDVKM. Trimming cost V 9 bases and J 3 bases, with 14 bases left between them. The CDR3 consists of 13 residues. For the CDR3, the DNA is TGTGCCAGGGCCCGCGGGGGGTACACTGAAGCTTTCTTT. Its protein product is CARARGGYTEAFF.

The V and J genes are TRBV25-1 and TRBJ1-2, with TRBD1 matching 8 bases. V lost 7 bases, J lost 6 bases, and 4 bases stayed unmatched. This CDR3 is built from 12 residues. Germline CDR1 MGHDK, CDR2 SYGVNS. The chain's CDR3 is CASMDRADGYTF. The CDR3 region has the DNA TGTGCCAGCATGGACAGGGCGGATGGCTACACCTTC.

The chain carries TRBV5-1 and TRBJ2-1; D gene uncertain. Looked up from germline, CDR1 is SGHRS and CDR2 is YFSETQ. This CDR3 is 16 amino acids long. The V and J ends lost 4 bases and 5 bases respectively, with 19 bases between them. This chain's CDR3 is CASSSQVIRNNNEQFF. The CDR3 nucleotides read TGCGCCAGCAGCAGCCAGGTAATCCGCAACAACAATGAGCAGTTCTTC. The full variable domain, completed using reference TRBV5-1 and TRBJ2-1, is KAGVTQTPRYLIKTRGQQVTLSCSPISGHRSVSWYQQTPGQGLQFLFEYFSETQRNKGNFPGRFSGRQFSNSRSEMNVSTLELGDSALYLCASSSQVIRNNNEQFFGPGTRLTVL.

This clone has a single count. The chain is built from TRBV24-1 and TRBJ1-2, with D unresolved. Germline V gene data show CDR1 as KGHDR and CDR2 as SFDVKD. V dropped 5 bases and J dropped 7 bases, with 19 bases sitting between them. The CDR3 runs to 15 residues. CDR3 bases: TGTGCCACCAGTGCTCCCGGCGGGGTAGCTGGTGGCTACACCTTC. Its translation is CATSAPGGVAGGYTF.

This rearrangement joins TRBV9 to TRBJ2-7; D is unclear. Germline-derived CDR1 and CDR2 are SGDLS and YYNGEE. Trimming removed 0 bases at V and 8 bases at J, with 18 bases between. The CDR3 loop spans 15 amino acids. CDR3 sequence reads: CASSVDGTELGKQYF. CDR3 nucleotides: TGTGCCAGCAGCGTAGACGGAACAGAGCTGGGCAAGCAGTACTTC.

This chain uses TRBV10-1 with TRBJ2-5; possibly TRBD1 for D (6 bases). The CDR3 extends over 15 amino acids. Trimming stripped 0 bases from V and 1 base from J, with 9 bases between. CDR1 and CDR2 from the germline V gene are WNHNN and SYGVQD (reference sequence). CDR3 DNA: TGCGCCAGCAGTGAGTCGGGGGCAGCCCAAGAGACCCAGTACTTC. Protein product: CASSESGAAQETQYF.

The chain uses TRBV19 and TRBJ1-5; D is perhaps TRBD1 (6 bases). The ends were cut back, 8 bases at V and 0 bases at J, with 23 bases in the middle. Germline lookup yields CDR1 LNHDA and CDR2 SQIVND (reference sequence). CDR3 length: 18 amino acids. CDR3 sequence: CASRLGGSPFFSNQPQHF. CDR3 coding DNA: TGTGCCAGTCGCCTTGGGGGCAGTCCGTTCTTTAGCAATCAGCCCCAGCATTTT.

In DNA, the CDR3 is TGTGCCAGCAGCTTGGGCGGGAGGGCCTTTGATGAGCAGTTCTTC. It codes for CASSLGGRAFDEQFF. The rearrangement joins TRBV5-6 to TRBJ2-1; TRBD2 agrees at 9 bases. This CDR3 is built from 15 residues. Trimming took 0 bases from V and 8 from J; bases not matched to a gene: 6. Looked up from germline, CDR1 is SGHDT and CDR2 is YYEEEE.

The chain recombines TRBV7-9 with TRBJ1-6; TRBD1 is a possible D gene (6 bases). Per the germline V gene, CDR1 is SEHNR and CDR2 is FQNEAQ (reference sequence). The CDR3 totals 14 residues. V was pared by 0 bases and J by 11 bases, with 11 bases between. The CDR3 here is CASSLAARGTPLHF. Here the CDR3 DNA reads TGTGCCAGCAGCTTAGCGGCCAGGGGTACACCCCTCCACTTT.

The rearrangement joins TRBV19 to TRBJ2-1; 11 bases are a match to TRBD2. This CDR3 is built from 16 residues. Germline CDR1 is LNHDA and CDR2 is SQIVND (reference sequence). Losses at the gene ends were 5 bases for V and 3 bases for J; bases not matched to a gene: 6. For the CDR3, the DNA is TGTGCCAGTAGTTCCCCTGGGACTAGCGGCTACAATGAGCAGTTCTTC. It yields the protein CASSSPGTSGYNEQFF.

The J gene is TRBJ2-7, the V gene TRBV19; 8 nucleotides line up with TRBD2. The V and J ends lost 3 bases and 2 bases, in that order; junction bases with no gene match: 6. The germline V gene has CDR1 LNHDA and CDR2 SQIVND (reference sequence). This CDR3 contains 15 residues. CDR3 coding DNA: TGTGCCAGTAGTATCGCTAGCGGGTATGCCTACGAGCAGTACTTC. It is translated as CASSIASGYAYEQYF.